The 11 T cell receptor beta chains below all came from one sample that was sequenced in a study of Ad26.COV2.S vaccination and SARS-CoV-2 variants. This table comes from immunoSEQ multiplex PCR, and its TCRdb copy is limited to in-frame clones, with some not included. The sample lists 300,000 to 500,000 clones, 80% to 90% seen once, with more than 3% in the top ten. The treatment was: about 20 received Ad26.COV2.S at low or high dose, single or two shots; 5 received placebo; per-sample allocation not given. Samples came from day 63 after the first vaccine or placebo injection. The sequenced sample was peripheral blood, obtained in a trial of Ad26.COV2.S vaccine versus placebo. These receptors were taken from a person between 18 and 59 years old who received the Ad26.COV2.S COVID-19 vaccine or a placebo.

The genes are TRBV30 and TRBJ2-3, with D possibly TRBD2 on 7 matching bases. V lost 0 bases, J lost 6 bases, and 13 bases lay in between. The CDR3 contains 14 residues. Germline V gene lookup returns CDR1 GTSNPN and CDR2 SVGIG (reference sequence). The CDR3 sequence: CAWSVGGPLDTQYF. Written as DNA, the CDR3 is TGTGCCTGGAGTGTCGGGGGGCCTTTGGATACGCAGTATTTT.

The chain couples TRBV29-1 to TRBJ1-1, with 10 bases that match TRBD1. The germline gives CDR1 SQVTM, CDR2 ANQGSEA. The CDR3 has 15 residues. With 7 bases clipped from V and 3 bases from J, the junction kept 11 bases outside the gene matches. The CDR3 protein is CSATPGQGPDTEAFF. CDR3 DNA sequence: TGCAGCGCCACCCCGGGACAGGGGCCGGACACTGAAGCTTTCTTT.

The chain is built from TRBV12-3 or TRBV12-4 and TRBJ1-1; D gene unclear. V lost 8 bases and J lost 1, with 11 bases in between. The CDR3 has 13 residues. The CDR3: CASSFEENTEAFF. CDR3 sequence (DNA): TGTGCCAGCTCCTTCGAGGAGAACACTGAAGCTTTCTTT.

A remark on this clone: One end of the junction varies from germline; a read error may be responsible. The chain couples TRBV29-1 to TRBJ2-1; the D is unclear. From germline, CDR1 is SQVTM and CDR2 ANQGSEA. This CDR3 has 16 amino acids. CDR3 residues: CSVEDSTVRSYKEQFF. The CDR3 DNA reads as TGCAGCGTTGAAGATAGTACGGTAAGATCCTACAAAGAGCAGTTCTTC.

The chain links TRBV12-5 to TRBJ1-1; 10 positions match TRBD1. The CDR3 contains 16 residues. Looked up from germline, CDR1 is LGHNT and CDR2 is FRNRAP. The ends lost 1 base at V and 4 bases at J; junction bases unmatched: 6. CDR3 DNA: TGTGCTAGTGGTTTGGAACCCGGACAGGGGGGCACTGAAGCTTTCTTT. Amino acid sequence: CASGLEPGQGGTEAFF. The whole variable domain, filled in from reference TRBV12-5 and TRBJ1-1, reads DARVTQTPRHKVTEMGQEVTMRCQPILGHNTVFWYRQTMMQGLELLAYFRNRAPLDDSGMPKDRFSAEMPDATLATLKIQPSEPRDSAVYFCASGLEPGQGGTEAFFGQGTRLTVV.

The chain is built from TRBV5-4 and TRBJ2-5; TRBD2 agrees at 7 bases. CDR3 length: 14 residues. Germline V gives CDR1 SGHNT, CDR2 YYREEE (reference sequence). V dropped 0 bases and J dropped 5; count of bases not matched to a gene: 4. The CDR3 here is CASSLEGEGETQYF. CDR3 DNA sequence: TGTGCCAGCAGCTTGGAAGGGGAGGGGGAGACCCAGTACTTC.

The rearrangement links TRBV19 to TRBJ2-1, with TRBD2 identical over 8 bases. Germline CDR1 and CDR2: LNHDA and SQIVND (reference sequence). This CDR3 has 14 residues. V shed 4 bases and J 4 bases; nucleotides not matched to a gene: 3. CDR3 residues: CASSKVAGYNEQFF. CDR3 bases: TGTGCCAGTAGTAAGGTAGCGGGGTACAATGAGCAGTTCTTC.

The rearrangement uses TRBV25-1 and TRBJ2-2; possibly TRBD1 or TRBD2 for D (5 bases each). The CDR3 sequence is 16 residues long. Germline CDR1 is MGHDK and CDR2 is SYGVNS. V was trimmed by 3 bases and J by 4 bases, leaving 15 bases between them. CDR3 nucleotides: TGTGCCAGCAGTGATCGAGGGATAAGGGGCACCGGGGAGCTGTTTTTT. Its translation: CASSDRGIRGTGELFF.

The chain uses TRBV18 and TRBJ1-2; D is ambiguous. Trimming took off 0 bases at V and 8 bases at J, with 13 bases between the two ends. Germline values: CDR1 KGHSH, CDR2 LQKENI. This CDR3 is built from 14 residues. In DNA form, the CDR3 reads TGTGCCAGCTCACCACCGAGGCTCTTTCTGGGCTACACCTTC. It is translated as CASSPPRLFLGYTF.

The CDR3 spells CASSFQYTGELFF. The CDR3 coding sequence is TGTGCCAGCAGCTTCCAATACACCGGGGAGCTGTTTTTT. V gene TRBV7-8 combines with J gene TRBJ2-2; D is ambiguous. The V end was cut by 3 bases, the J end by 3 bases, with 5 bases between. This CDR3 is built from 13 residues. The germline CDR1 and CDR2 sequences are SGHVS and FQNEAQ.

CDR3 amino acids: CAISQGARTEAFF. The CDR3 bases are TGTGCCATCAGCCAGGGGGCGCGGACTGAAGCTTTCTTT. The chain carries TRBV10-3 and TRBJ1-1; 8 bases agree with TRBD1. Unmatched junction bases numbered 5, after V lost 6 bases and J lost 5 bases. Germline V gene lookup returns CDR1 ENHRY and CDR2 SYGVKD. The CDR3 is 13 amino acids.